The source of this TCR beta chain is a study of technical replicates of blood from a handful of donors. The junction had 12 bases not matched to a gene; V was cut back by 6 bases and J by 0 bases. This CDR3 contains 17 residues. Per the germline V gene, CDR1 is ENHRY and CDR2 is SYGVKD. Sequenced by immunoSEQ multiplex PCR; TCRdb stores in-frame clones only, minus some. Of approximately 82,000 clones in the sample, approximately 94% were seen once. The clonotype originates from a human donor in good health. The rearrangement joins TRBV10-3 to TRBJ2-3; TRBD2 agrees at 7 bases. Sequencing was done on a sample of T cells isolated from PBMCs. CDR3 coding DNA: TGTGCCATCAGCCCATCTCTAGCGGATACTAGCACAGATACGCAGTATTTT. It encodes CAISPSLADTSTDTQYF.